Below are 7 T cell receptor beta chains sequenced from a single sample in a study of blood T cell repertoires in COVID-19. Method: immunoSEQ multiplex PCR; TCRdb's copy keeps in-frame clones and lacks some. The data contain roughly 260,000 clones, approximately 91% of them singletons. The sample was peripheral blood. The source is a woman under 40 with COVID-19, enrolled during active disease.

In its sample, this clone was seen once. The rearrangement links TRBV5-8 to TRBJ1-1, with TRBD1 as a possible D gene (6 bases). The germline gives CDR1 SGHTS, CDR2 YDEGEE. CDR3 size: 14 residues. V dropped 4 bases and J dropped 5 bases, with 15 bases sitting between them. DNA for the CDR3: TGTGCCAGCAGCCGTTTACAGGGAAGGACTGAAGCTTTCTTT. This translates into CASSRLQGRTEAFF.

The table lists this clone with a count of one. The chain couples TRBV11-2 to TRBJ2-7, with 12 nucleotides matching TRBD2. J was trimmed by 3 bases and V by 5 bases; bases with no gene match: 11. Germline loops: CDR1 SGHAT, CDR2 FQNNGV. The length of the CDR3 is 17 residues. The CDR3 sequence is CASSLLLAGGSIYEQYF. CDR3 coding DNA: TGTGCCAGCAGCCTTCTACTAGCGGGAGGAAGTATCTACGAGCAGTACTTC.

V gene TRBV2 combines with J gene TRBJ2-1; 7 bases are shared with TRBD2. CDR1 and CDR2 from the germline V gene are SNHLY and FYNNEI. CDR3 size: 13 residues. Trimming at V came to 7 bases and at J to 9 bases, leaving 9 bases not matched to a gene. The CDR3 DNA reads TGTGCCAGCACCCGGACTAGGAGTAGTGAGCAGTTCTTC. This codes for CASTRTRSSEQFF.

The chain employs TRBV5-1 and TRBJ2-5; 12 bases are a match to TRBD2. The J segment lost 5 bases and the V segment lost 3 bases, leaving 5 bases of the junction unmatched. Germline V gene data show CDR1 as SGHRS and CDR2 as YFSETQ. This CDR3 is 15 amino acids long. The CDR3, as DNA: TGCGCCAGCAGCTCAGGACTAGCGGGAAAGGAGACCCAGTACTTC. Encoded protein: CASSSGLAGKETQYF.

This clone was recorded at least ten times. DNA for the CDR3: TGTGCCAGCAGTGATCATACCGGGACAGGGGGCAATGAGCAGTTCTTC. It is translated as CASSDHTGTGGNEQFF. The V and J genes are TRBV6-4 and TRBJ2-1; 11 bases agree with TRBD1. The germline CDR1 and CDR2 sequences are MRHNA and SNTAGT. This CDR3 has 16 amino acids. The trim removed 3 bases at V and 6 bases at J, leaving 7 bases unmatched.

V is TRBV19 and J is TRBJ1-5, with 8 bases that match TRBD1. Germline V gene sequence: CDR1 LNHDA, CDR2 SQIVND (reference sequence). With 5 bases clipped from V and 4 bases from J, the junction kept 4 bases outside the gene matches. The CDR3 consists of 14 residues. In DNA, the CDR3 is TGTGCCAGTAGTCAAACAGGGGGTAATCAGCCCCAGCATTTT. Its translation: CASSQTGGNQPQHF.

V is TRBV18 and J is TRBJ1-4; 7 nucleotides match TRBD1. V shed 3 bases and J 8 bases; nucleotides not matched to a gene: 9. Germline-derived CDR1 and CDR2 are KGHSH and LQKENI. CDR3 size: 15 residues. CDR3 loop: CASSPGRQGGEKLFF. The CDR3 region has the DNA TGTGCCAGCTCACCTGGGAGACAGGGTGGAGAAAAACTGTTTTTT. Looking up the rest from reference TRBV18 and TRBJ1-4 gives the full variable domain: NAGVMQNPRHLVRRRGQEARLRCSPMKGHSHVYWYRQLPEEGLKFMVYLQKENIIDESGMPKERFSAEFPKEGPSILRIQQVVRGDSAAYFCASSPGRQGGEKLFFGSGTQLSVL.